In its sample, the clone carrying this T cell receptor (beta chain) was seen a few times. What it binds is not known. A read error may produce the germline difference seen at one junction end. A single record per CDR3 protein comes from TCRdb applying MiXCR to the 5' RACE reads. The repertoire holds about 350,000 distinct CDR3 sequences, with 9.5% to 13% as singletons. The data are from a study of T cells after yellow fever vaccination. Study summary: With SMART-Seq v4 Ultra Low Input, the fractions containing low cell numbers were prepared.

The CDR3 loop spans 12 amino acids. Per the germline V gene, CDR1 is SEHNR and CDR2 is FQNEAQ (reference sequence). Study results and caveats: One caveat is that FACS-sorted repertoires could contain abundant clonotypes contaminating from the bulk population. Booster samples showed a return of most primary-vaccination clones (around 96% CD4, about 85% CD8).

This TCR was sampled from a man younger than 30 who received the YFV17D yellow fever vaccine. Sample: PBMCs, taken on the day of the first yellow fever vaccination. The rearrangement links TRBV7-9 to TRBJ1-1; the D gene is possibly TRBD1 (5 bases). The DNA of the CDR3 is TGTGCCAGCAGTTTAGGGGTCGCCTCAGCTTTCTTT. Protein sequence: CASSLGVASAFF.